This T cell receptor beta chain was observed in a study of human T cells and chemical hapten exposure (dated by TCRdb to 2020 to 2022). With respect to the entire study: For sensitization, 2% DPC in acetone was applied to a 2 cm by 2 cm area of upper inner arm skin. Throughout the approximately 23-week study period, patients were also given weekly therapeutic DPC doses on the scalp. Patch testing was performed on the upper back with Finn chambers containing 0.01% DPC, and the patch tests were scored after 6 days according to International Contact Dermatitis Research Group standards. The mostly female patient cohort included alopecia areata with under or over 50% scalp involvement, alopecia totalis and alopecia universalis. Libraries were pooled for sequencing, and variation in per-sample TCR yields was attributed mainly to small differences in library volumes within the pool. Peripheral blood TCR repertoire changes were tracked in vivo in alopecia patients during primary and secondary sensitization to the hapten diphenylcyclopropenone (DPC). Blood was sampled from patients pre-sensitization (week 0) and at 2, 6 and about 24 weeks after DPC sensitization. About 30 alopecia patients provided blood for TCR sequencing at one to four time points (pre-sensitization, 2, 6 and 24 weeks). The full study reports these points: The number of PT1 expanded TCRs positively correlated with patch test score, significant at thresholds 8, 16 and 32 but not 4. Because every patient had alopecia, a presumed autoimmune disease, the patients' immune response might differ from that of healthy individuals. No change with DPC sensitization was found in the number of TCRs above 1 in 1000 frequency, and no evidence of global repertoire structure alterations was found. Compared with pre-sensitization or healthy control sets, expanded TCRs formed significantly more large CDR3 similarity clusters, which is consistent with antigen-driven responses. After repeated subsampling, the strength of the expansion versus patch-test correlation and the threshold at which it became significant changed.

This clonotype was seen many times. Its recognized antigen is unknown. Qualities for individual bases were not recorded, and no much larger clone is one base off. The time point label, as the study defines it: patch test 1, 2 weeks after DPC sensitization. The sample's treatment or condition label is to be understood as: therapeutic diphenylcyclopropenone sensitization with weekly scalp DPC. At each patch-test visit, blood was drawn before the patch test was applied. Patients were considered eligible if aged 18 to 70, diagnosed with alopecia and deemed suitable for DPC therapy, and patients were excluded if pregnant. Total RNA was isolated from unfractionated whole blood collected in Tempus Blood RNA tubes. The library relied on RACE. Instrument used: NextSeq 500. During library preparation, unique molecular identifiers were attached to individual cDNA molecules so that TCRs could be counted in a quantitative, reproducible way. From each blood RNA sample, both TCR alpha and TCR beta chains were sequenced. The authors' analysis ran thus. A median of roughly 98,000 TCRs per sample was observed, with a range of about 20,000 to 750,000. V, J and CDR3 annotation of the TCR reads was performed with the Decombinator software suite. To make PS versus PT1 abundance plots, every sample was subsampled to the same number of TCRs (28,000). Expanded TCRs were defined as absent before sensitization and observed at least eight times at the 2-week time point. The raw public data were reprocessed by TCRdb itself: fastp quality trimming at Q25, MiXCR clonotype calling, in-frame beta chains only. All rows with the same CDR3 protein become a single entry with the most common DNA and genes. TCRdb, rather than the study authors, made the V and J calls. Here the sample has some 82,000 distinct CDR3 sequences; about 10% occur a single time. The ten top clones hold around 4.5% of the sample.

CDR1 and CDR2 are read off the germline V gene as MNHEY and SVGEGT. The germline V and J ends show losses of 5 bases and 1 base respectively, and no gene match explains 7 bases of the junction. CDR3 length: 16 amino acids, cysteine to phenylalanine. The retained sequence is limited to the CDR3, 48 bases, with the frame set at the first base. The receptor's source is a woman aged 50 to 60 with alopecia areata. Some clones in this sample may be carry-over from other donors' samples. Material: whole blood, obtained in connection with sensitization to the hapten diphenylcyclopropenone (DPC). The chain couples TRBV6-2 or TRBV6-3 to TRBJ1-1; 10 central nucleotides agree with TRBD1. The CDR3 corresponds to CASSARDRGSNTEAFF. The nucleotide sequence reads TGTGCCAGCAGTGCCCGGGACAGGGGCTCGAACACTGAAGCTTTCTTT.